A selection of T cell receptor beta chains follows, all from one sample in a study of blood T cell repertoires in COVID-19. Profiled with immunoSEQ multiplex PCR; TCRdb holds only in-frame clones, not every one. This sample carries 330,000 or so clones, roughly 90% of them seen once, and the ten largest clones take less than 20%. The sample taken for sequencing was PBMCs or T cells enriched from blood (not recorded which). These TCRs come from a woman aged 25 to 45 who had recovered from COVID-19. CDR3s include the opening cysteine and the closing phenylalanine or tryptophan. D genes are given only for firm matches. Clone size, where shown, is once, few, many, or a class for clones that have expanded.

TRBV18	TRBJ2-1	NA	TRBD1	CASSPSEFWTGGEGEQFF	TGTGCCAGCTCCCCTTCTGAGTTTTGGACAGGGGGCGAAGGTGAGCAGTTCTTC
TRBV19	TRBJ2-1	NA	TRBD2	CASRLTSVPYNEQFF	TGTGCCAGTAGGTTGACTAGCGTACCCTACAATGAGCAGTTCTTC
TRBV11-3	TRBJ2-7	NA	NA	CASSFRPLAFYEQYF	TGTGCCAGCAGCTTCCGTCCCCTAGCGTTTTACGAGCAGTACTTC
TRBV3-1/TRBV3-2	TRBJ1-5	NA	NA	CASSARYRQPQHF	TGTGCCAGCAGCGCCAGGTACAGGCAGCCCCAGCATTTT
TRBV4-3	TRBJ1-3	NA	NA	CASSQGLGTGNTIYF	TGCGCCAGCAGCCAAGGCCTTGGGACAGGAAACACCATATATTTT
TRBV7-3	TRBJ2-7	once	NA	CASSIDRLGEQYF	TGTGCCAGCAGCATCGACAGGTTAGGTGAGCAGTACTTC
TRBV19	TRBJ1-5	NA	TRBD1	CASTGTGGSGNQPQHF	TGTGCCAGTACCGGGACAGGGGGGAGTGGCAATCAGCCCCAGCATTTT
TRBV9	TRBJ2-2	NA	TRBD2	CASSVKLGLAGVGRNLRDTGELFF	TGTGCCAGCAGCGTAAAATTGGGACTAGCGGGAGTGGGGAGAAATCTCCGGGACACCGGGGAGCTGTTTTTT
TRBV5-5	TRBJ2-7	NA	TRBD1	CASSHTGGAVYEQYF	TGTGCCAGCAGCCACACAGGGGGCGCGGTCTACGAGCAGTACTTC
TRBV6-5	TRBJ2-7	NA	TRBD2	CASSYSLAGNYEQYF	TGTGCCAGCAGTTACTCGTTAGCGGGGAACTACGAGCAGTACTTC
TRBV2	TRBJ2-1	NA	TRBD2	CAGSLLAGERSEQFF	TGTGCCGGTTCCTTACTAGCGGGAGAGCGGAGTGAGCAGTTCTTC
TRBV27	TRBJ1-2	once	TRBD1	CASSFSGTGGAEGYTF	TGTGCCAGCAGTTTCTCCGGGACAGGGGGCGCTGAGGGCTACACCTTC
TRBV7-2	TRBJ2-1	NA	NA	CASSRDFSYNEQFF	TGTGCCAGCAGCCGGGACTTCTCCTACAATGAGCAGTTCTTC
TRBV4-1	TRBJ1-4	once	NA	CASSHQSPVVGATNEKLFF	TGCGCCAGCAGCCACCAATCCCCTGTTGTTGGAGCAACTAATGAAAAACTGTTTTTT
TRBV19	TRBJ1-2	NA	NA	CASSTPGQNYGYTF	TGTGCCAGTAGTACCCCCGGACAGAACTATGGCTACACCTTC
TRBV24-1	TRBJ2-5	NA	TRBD2	CATSDLAGGRETQYF	TGTGCCACCAGTGATTTAGCGGGGGGGCGGGAGACCCAGTACTTC
TRBV11-2	TRBJ2-5	NA	NA	CASSLGRGHSQETQYF	TGTGCCAGCAGCTTGGGGAGGGGACATTCCCAAGAGACCCAGTACTTC
TRBV2	TRBJ1-5	NA	NA	CASTPQAFQPQHF	TGTGCCAGCACCCCACAGGCGTTTCAGCCCCAGCATTTT
TRBV5-4	TRBJ1-1	once	NA	CASSFGGIGTEAFF	TGTGCCAGCAGCTTTGGGGGGATCGGCACTGAAGCTTTCTTT
TRBV2	TRBJ2-4	once	NA	CASSDGRGLAKNIQYF	TGTGCCAGCAGTGACGGACGGGGTCTAGCCAAAAACATTCAGTACTTC
TRBV3-1/TRBV3-2	TRBJ1-2	NA	NA	CASSQDRAGKGGYTF	TGTGCCAGCAGCCAAGATAGGGCAGGGAAGGGTGGCTACACCTTC
TRBV28	TRBJ1-2	NA	NA	CASSLRTRYGYTF	TGTGCCAGCAGTTTAAGGACAAGGTATGGCTACACCTTC
TRBV7-9	TRBJ1-1	NA	TRBD1	CASSPNRGHDAEAFF	TGTGCCAGCAGCCCTAACAGGGGGCATGACGCTGAAGCTTTCTTT
TRBV9	TRBJ2-1	NA	TRBD2	CASSVATSGTSYNEQFF	TGTGCCAGCAGCGTAGCGACTAGCGGGACCTCCTACAATGAGCAGTTCTTC
TRBV24-1	TRBJ1-1	NA	NA	CATSATIPADTEAFF	TGTGCCACCAGTGCCACAATACCAGCGGACACTGAAGCTTTCTTT
TRBV19	TRBJ1-1	NA	NA	CASSRPLVADTEAFF	TGTGCCAGTAGTAGGCCCCTGGTGGCGGACACTGAAGCTTTCTTT
TRBV7-2	TRBJ2-3	few	NA	CASSLASAGASTDTQYF	TGTGCCAGCAGCTTAGCGTCGGCGGGCGCTAGCACAGATACGCAGTATTTT
TRBV28	TRBJ2-3	NA	TRBD2	CASSFSGRTVTQYF	TGTGCCAGCAGTTTTAGCGGGAGAACGGTTACGCAGTATTTT
TRBV7-8	TRBJ1-6	NA	NA	CASSLAQYNSPLHF	TGTGCCAGCAGCCTCGCACAGTATAATTCACCCCTCCACTTT
TRBV7-2	TRBJ2-7	NA	NA	CASSIGAYEQYF	TGTGCCAGCAGCATAGGAGCGTACGAGCAGTACTTC
TRBV10-1	TRBJ1-1	few	TRBD1	CASMTGRNTEAFF	TGCGCCAGCATGACAGGGAGGAACACTGAAGCTTTCTTT
TRBV11-3	TRBJ1-1	NA	TRBD1	CASSYSSGTGGEAFF	TGTGCCAGCAGTTACAGCTCTGGAACAGGGGGTGAAGCTTTCTTT
TRBV28	TRBJ1-2	NA	NA	CASSGGAPYSNYGYTF	TGTGCCAGCAGTGGGGGGGCCCCCTATTCGAACTATGGCTACACCTTC
TRBV9	TRBJ2-3	once	NA	CASSARGFTDTQYF	TGTGCCAGCAGCGCGCGGGGATTCACAGATACGCAGTATTTT
TRBV4-1	TRBJ2-1	NA	TRBD2	CASSRGLAGGRRSNEQFF	TGCGCCAGCAGTCGGGGACTAGCGGGGGGCCGAAGGTCCAATGAGCAGTTCTTC